Listed here is a single TCR beta chain. This clone was observed a single time. The clone's antigen remains unknown. Base qualities are missing; no much larger clone stands one base away. Cut back by 5 bases and 2 bases, the V and J ends lie 15 bases apart. CDR1 and CDR2, looked up from the germline V gene, are MNHNS and SASEGT. From cysteine to phenylalanine, the CDR3 is 15 amino acids long. Only the CDR3 part of the read is kept: 45 bases, read in frame from the first base. The data originate from a study of OX40 agonist ivuxolimab in advanced cancers. Looking at the study overall: Ivuxolimab was a fully human IgG2 agonistic monoclonal antibody targeting the costimulatory receptor OX40 (CD134). The monotherapy dose-escalation portion (N = 52 patients) of the phase I ivuxolimab trial is reported in the paper. Intravenous ivuxolimab was administered to patients every 2 weeks at six dose levels: 0.01, 0.1, 0.3, 1.5, 3 and 10 mg/kg. In the dose-escalation cohort, 82.7% of patients were male, and the mean age was around 60 years, with a range of roughly 23 to 85. Partial responses were achieved by three dose-escalation patients, of whom one had hepatocellular carcinoma and two had cutaneous melanoma. Peripheral TCRbeta sequencing was intended to test whether TCR sequence diversity was altered and clonal T-cell expansion was caused by ivuxolimab. Of the approximately 54 dose-escalation patients, hepatocellular carcinoma was present in about 20, melanoma in approximately 15, renal cell carcinoma in 9 and head and neck cancer in 9. Prior anti-PD-1, anti-PD-L1 or anti-CTLA-4 therapy was permitted, and about two fifths of dose-escalation patients had received checkpoint inhibitors.

Points the paper makes about the study in general: At doses from 0.1 to 3.0 mg/kg, clonal expansion was seen in both CD4+ and CD8+ blood T cells between baseline and week 6. Low levels of normalized T-cell clonal expansion were also shown by some nonresponding patients. Partial responders in the 0.1-3.0 mg/kg groups had among the lowest normalized peripheral clonal expansion, especially among CD8+ T cells. After ivuxolimab, expanded clones were on average more numerous among CD8+ T cells than among CD4+ T cells. Which antigens the clonally expanded peripheral T cells were specific for was not determined.

For sequencing of the TCRbeta CDR3 region, genomic DNA was extracted from the sorted cells. The immunoSEQ Assay was used for sequencing of TCRbeta CDR3 regions. Not all clones reach the TCRdb copy of this immuneACCESS table, which keeps in-frame sequences only. Checked studies attribute under half of the gap to unresolved V genes and leave the rest unexplained. The sample has tens of thousands of clones on record, 65% to 85% of them singletons. 2% of the sample goes to the ten largest clones. The trial excluded patients who had a history of autoimmune disease or who were on systemic immunosuppression. Peripheral blood for TCR sequencing was collected from all dose cohorts at baseline, on cycle 4 day 1, and on cycle 7 day 1. The samples were taken from a phase I, first-in-human, multicenter, open-label dose-escalation trial of ivuxolimab. The trial enrolled adults with locally advanced or metastatic head and neck squamous cell, hepatocellular, melanoma or renal cell carcinoma. CD4+ and CD8+ T cells were sorted separately from peripheral blood before TCR sequencing.

The chain is assembled from TRBV6-1 and TRBJ1-2, with a tentative D gene TRBD1 over 5 matching bases. The origin of this receptor is an adult with an advanced solid tumor such as melanoma, head and neck, liver or kidney cancer. Material: CD4+ or CD8+ T cells sorted from blood, obtained in a trial of the OX40 agonist ivuxolimab. The nucleotide sequence is TGTGCCAGCAGTACCACAGGCGCGGACAACTATGGCTACACCTTC. Translated, this gives CASSTTGADNYGYTF.